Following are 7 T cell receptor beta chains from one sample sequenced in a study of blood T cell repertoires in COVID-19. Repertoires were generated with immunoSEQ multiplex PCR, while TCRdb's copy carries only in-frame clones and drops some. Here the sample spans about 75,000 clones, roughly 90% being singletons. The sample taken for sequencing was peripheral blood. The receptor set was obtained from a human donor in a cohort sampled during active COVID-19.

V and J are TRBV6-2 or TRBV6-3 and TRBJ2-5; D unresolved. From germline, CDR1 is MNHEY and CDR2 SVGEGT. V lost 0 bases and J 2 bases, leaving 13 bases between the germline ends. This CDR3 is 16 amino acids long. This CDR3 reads CASSYSRFSRQETQYF. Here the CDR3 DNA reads TGTGCCAGCAGTTACTCGAGGTTTAGTAGGCAAGAGACCCAGTACTTC.

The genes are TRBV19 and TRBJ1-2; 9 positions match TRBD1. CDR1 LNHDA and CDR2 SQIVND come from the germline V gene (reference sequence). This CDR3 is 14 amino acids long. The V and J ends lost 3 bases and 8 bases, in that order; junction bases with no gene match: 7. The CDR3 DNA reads TGTGCCAGTAGTATTACTACAGGGGGCCTCGGCTACACCTTC. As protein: CASSITTGGLGYTF. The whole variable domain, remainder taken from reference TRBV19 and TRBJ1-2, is DGGITQSPKYLFRKEGQNVTLSCEQNLNHDAMYWYRQDPGQGLRLIYYSQIVNDFQKGDIAEGYSVSREKKESFPLTVTSAQKNPTAFYLCASSITTGGLGYTFGSGTRLTVV.

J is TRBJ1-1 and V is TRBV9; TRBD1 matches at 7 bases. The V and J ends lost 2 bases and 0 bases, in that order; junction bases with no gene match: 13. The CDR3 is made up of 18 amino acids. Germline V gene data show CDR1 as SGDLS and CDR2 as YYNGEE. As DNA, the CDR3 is TGTGCCAGCAGCGTCCGGGACAGTCGAAACACTGTGAACACTGAAGCTTTCTTT. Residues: CASSVRDSRNTVNTEAFF.

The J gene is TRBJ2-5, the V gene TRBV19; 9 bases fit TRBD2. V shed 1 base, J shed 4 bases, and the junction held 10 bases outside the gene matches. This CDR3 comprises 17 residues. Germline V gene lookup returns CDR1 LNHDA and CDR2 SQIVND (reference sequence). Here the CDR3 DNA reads TGTGCCAGTAGTATAGCTTCCCGGCTAGCGGGGCGAGAGACCCAGTACTTC. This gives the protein CASSIASRLAGRETQYF.

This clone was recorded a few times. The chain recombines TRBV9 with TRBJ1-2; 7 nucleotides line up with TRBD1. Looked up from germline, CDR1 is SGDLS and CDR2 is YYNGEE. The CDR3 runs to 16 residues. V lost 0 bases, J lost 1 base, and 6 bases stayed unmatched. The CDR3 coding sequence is TGTGCCAGCAGCGTAGTTCATGCAGGGGGTAACTATGGCTACACCTTC. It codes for CASSVVHAGGNYGYTF.

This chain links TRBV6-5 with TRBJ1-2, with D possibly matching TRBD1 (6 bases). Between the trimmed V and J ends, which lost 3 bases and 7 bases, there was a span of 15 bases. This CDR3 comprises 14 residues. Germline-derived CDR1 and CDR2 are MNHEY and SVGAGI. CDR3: CASSYGGLGSGYTF. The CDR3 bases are TGTGCCAGCAGTTATGGGGGCCTGGGGAGTGGCTACACCTTC.

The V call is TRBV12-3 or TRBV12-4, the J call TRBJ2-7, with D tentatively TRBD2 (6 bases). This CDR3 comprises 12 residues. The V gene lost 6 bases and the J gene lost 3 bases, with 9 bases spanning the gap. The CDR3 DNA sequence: TGTGCCAGCAGCCGGGGGAGCTACGAGCAGTACTTC. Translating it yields CASSRGSYEQYF.